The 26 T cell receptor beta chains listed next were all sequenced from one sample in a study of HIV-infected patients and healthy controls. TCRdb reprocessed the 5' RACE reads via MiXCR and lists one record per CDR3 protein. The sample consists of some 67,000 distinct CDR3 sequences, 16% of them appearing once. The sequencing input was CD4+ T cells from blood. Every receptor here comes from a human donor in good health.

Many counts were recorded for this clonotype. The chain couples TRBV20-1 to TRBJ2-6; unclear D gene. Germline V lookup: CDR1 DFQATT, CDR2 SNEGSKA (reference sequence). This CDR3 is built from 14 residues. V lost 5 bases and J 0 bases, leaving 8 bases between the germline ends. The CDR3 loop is CSAPPGSGANVLTF. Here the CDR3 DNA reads TGCAGTGCTCCCCCAGGCTCTGGGGCCAACGTCCTGACTTTC.

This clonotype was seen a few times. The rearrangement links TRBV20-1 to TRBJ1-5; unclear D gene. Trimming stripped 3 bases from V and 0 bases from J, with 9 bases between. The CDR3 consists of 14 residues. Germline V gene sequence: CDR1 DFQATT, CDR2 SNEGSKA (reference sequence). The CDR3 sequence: CSARSQVSNQPQHF. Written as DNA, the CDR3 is TGCAGTGCTAGGTCGCAGGTTAGCAATCAGCCCCAGCATTTT.

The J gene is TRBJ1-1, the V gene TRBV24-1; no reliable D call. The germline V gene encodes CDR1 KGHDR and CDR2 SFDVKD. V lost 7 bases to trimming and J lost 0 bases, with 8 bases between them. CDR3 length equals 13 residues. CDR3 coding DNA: TGTGCCACCAGGGATCAAATGAACACTGAAGCTTTCTTT. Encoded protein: CATRDQMNTEAFF.

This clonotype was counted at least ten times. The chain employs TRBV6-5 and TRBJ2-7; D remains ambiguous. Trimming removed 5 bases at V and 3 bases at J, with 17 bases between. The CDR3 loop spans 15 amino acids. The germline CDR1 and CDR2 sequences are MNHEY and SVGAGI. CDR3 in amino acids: CASSRAGAPGYEQYF. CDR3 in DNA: TGTGCCAGCAGTCGTGCCGGCGCGCCAGGCTACGAGCAGTACTTC.

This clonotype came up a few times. In DNA form, the CDR3 reads TGTGCCAGCAGTCAGGACTGGGGGGCTGGTGGCTACACCTTC. It yields the protein CASSQDWGAGGYTF. V gene TRBV7-9 combines with J gene TRBJ1-2; a possible D gene is TRBD1 (6 bases). V lost 6 bases and J 7 bases, leaving 18 bases between the germline ends. Germline assignment: CDR1 SEHNR and CDR2 FQNEAQ (reference sequence). The CDR3 spans 14 residues. Combining the CDR3 with reference TRBV7-9 and TRBJ1-2 gives the whole variable domain DTGVSQNPRHKITKRGQNVTFRCDPISEHNRLYWYRQTLGQGPEFLTYFQNEAQLEKSRLLSDRFSAERPKGSFSTLEIQRTEQGDSAMYLCASSQDWGAGGYTFGSGTRLTVV.

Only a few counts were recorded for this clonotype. CDR3 in amino acids: CASSPRTGYEQYF. The CDR3 nucleotides are TGTGCCAGCTCACCTAGAACAGGGTACGAGCAGTACTTC. The chain links TRBV18 to TRBJ2-7, with D maybe TRBD1 (6 bases). The CDR3 has 13 amino acids. V was cut by 3 bases and J by 4 bases, with 10 bases left in between. Germline V CDR1 and CDR2: KGHSH, LQKENI.

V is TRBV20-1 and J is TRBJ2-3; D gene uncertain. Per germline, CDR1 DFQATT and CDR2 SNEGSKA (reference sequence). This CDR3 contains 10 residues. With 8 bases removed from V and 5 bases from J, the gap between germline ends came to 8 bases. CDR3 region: CSTYRDTQYF. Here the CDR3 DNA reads TGCAGTACCTACCGAGATACGCAGTATTTT.

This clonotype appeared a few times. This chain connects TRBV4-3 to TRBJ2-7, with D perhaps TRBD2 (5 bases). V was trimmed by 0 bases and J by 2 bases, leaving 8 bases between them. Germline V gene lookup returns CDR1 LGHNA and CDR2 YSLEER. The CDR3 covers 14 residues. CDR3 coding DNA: TGCGCCAGCAGCCAAGAAGAGGGAACCTACGAGCAGTACTTC. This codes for CASSQEEGTYEQYF.

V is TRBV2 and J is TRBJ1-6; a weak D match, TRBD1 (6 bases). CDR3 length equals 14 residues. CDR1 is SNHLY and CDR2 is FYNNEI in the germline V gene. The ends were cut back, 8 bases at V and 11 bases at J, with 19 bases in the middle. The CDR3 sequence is CASAGQFSGTPLHF. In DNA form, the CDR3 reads TGTGCCAGCGCTGGACAGTTCTCGGGGACACCCCTCCACTTT.

This CDR3 reads CASRQTGDSNQPQHF. CDR3 in DNA: TGCGCCAGCAGGCAGACAGGGGATAGCAATCAGCCCCAGCATTTT. V is TRBV5-1 and J is TRBJ1-5, with 8 bases that match TRBD1. CDR3 length equals 15 residues. From germline, CDR1 is SGHRS and CDR2 YFSETQ. V dropped 5 bases and J dropped 0; count of bases not matched to a gene: 4.

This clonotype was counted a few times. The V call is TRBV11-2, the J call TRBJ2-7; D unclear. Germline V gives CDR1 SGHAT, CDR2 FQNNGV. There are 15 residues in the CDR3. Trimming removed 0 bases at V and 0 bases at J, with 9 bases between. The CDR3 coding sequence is TGTGCCAGCAGCTTAGATCCCCTTTCCTCCTACGAGCAGTACTTC. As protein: CASSLDPLSSYEQYF.

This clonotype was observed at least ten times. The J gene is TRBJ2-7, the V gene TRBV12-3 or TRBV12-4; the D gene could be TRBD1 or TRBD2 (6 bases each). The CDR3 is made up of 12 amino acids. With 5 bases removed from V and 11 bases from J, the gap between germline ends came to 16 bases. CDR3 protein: CASSPGGRGEYF. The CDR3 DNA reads TGTGCCAGCAGTCCCGGGGGTAGGGGGGAGTACTTC.

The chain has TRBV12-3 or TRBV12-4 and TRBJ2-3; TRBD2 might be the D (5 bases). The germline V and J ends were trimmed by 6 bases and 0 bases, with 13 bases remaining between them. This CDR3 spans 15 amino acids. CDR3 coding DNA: TGTGCCAGCAGCCCTCAGCGGCCTAGCACAGATACGCAGTATTTT. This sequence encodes CASSPQRPSTDTQYF.

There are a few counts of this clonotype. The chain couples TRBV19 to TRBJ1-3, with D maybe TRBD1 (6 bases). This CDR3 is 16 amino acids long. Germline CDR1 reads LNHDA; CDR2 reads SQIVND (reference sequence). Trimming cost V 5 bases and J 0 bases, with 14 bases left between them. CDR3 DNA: TGTGCCAGTAGTTACTTCAGGGGAGACTCTGGAAACACCATATATTTT. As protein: CASSYFRGDSGNTIYF.

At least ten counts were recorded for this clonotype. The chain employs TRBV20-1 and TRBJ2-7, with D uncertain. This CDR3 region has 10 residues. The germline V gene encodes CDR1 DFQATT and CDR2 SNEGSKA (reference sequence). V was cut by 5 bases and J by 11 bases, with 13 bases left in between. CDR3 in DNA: TGCAGTGCTTCCGACCGTAGAGAGTACTTC. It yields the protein CSASDRREYF.

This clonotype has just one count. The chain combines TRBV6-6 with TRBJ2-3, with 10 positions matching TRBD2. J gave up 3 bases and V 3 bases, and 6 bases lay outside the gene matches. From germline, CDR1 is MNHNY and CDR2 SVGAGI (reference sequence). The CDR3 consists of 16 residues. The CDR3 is CASSYEVAGGTDTQYF. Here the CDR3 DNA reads TGTGCCAGCAGTTATGAAGTAGCGGGGGGTACAGATACGCAGTATTTT.

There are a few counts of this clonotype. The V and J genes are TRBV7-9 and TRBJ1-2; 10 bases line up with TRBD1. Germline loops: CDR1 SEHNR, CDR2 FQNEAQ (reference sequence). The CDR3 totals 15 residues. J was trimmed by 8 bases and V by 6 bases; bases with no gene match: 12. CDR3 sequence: CASRTDRGHSRGYTF. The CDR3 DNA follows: TGTGCCAGCAGGACCGACAGGGGGCATTCTAGGGGCTACACCTTC.

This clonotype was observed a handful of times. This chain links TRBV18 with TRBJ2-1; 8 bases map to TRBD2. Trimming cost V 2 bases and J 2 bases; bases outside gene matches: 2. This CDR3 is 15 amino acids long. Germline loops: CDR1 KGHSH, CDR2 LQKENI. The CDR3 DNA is TGTGCCAGCTCACCAGCGGGAGGTACCTACAATGAGCAGTTCTTC. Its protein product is CASSPAGGTYNEQFF.

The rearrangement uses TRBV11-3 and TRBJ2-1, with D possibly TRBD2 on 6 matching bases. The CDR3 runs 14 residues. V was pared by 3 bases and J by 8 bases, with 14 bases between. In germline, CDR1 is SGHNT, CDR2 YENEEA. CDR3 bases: TGTGCCAGCAGCTTTCGGGCCGGAGGGGATGAGCAGTTCTTC. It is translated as CASSFRAGGDEQFF.

The CDR3 coding sequence is TGTGCCAGCAGCTTAGACGGTACCTCTGGAAACACCATATATTTT. Translation gives CASSLDGTSGNTIYF. The chain has TRBV7-2 and TRBJ1-3; D gene ambiguous. V was cut by 1 base and J by 0 bases, with 7 bases left in between. From germline, CDR1 is SGHTA and CDR2 FQGNSA. The CDR3 contains 15 residues.

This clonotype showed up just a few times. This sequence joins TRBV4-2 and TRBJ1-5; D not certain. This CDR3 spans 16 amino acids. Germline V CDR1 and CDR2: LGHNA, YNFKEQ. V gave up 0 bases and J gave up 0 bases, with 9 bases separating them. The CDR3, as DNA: TGTGCCAGCAGCCAAGAGGGCAGTTATAGCAATCAGCCCCAGCATTTT. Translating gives CASSQEGSYSNQPQHF.

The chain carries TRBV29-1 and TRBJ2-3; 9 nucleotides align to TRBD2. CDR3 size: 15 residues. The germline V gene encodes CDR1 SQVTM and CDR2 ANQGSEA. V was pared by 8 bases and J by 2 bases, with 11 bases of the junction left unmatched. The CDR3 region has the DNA TGCAGCATTATCGGGCTAGCGGGACTCACAGATACGCAGTATTTT. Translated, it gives CSIIGLAGLTDTQYF.

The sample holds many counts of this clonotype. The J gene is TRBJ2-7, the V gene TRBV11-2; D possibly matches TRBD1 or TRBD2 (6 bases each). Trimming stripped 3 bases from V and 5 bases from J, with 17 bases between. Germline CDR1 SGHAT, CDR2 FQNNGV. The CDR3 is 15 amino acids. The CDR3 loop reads CASSLGEGGSNEQYF. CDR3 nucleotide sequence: TGTGCCAGCAGCTTGGGGGAAGGGGGGAGTAACGAGCAGTACTTC. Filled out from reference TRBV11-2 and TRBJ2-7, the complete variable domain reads EAGVAQSPRYKIIEKRQSVAFWCNPISGHATLYWYQQILGQGPKLLIQFQNNGVVDDSQLPKDRFSAERLKGVDSTLKIQPAKLEDSAVYLCASSLGEGGSNEQYFGPGTRLTVT.

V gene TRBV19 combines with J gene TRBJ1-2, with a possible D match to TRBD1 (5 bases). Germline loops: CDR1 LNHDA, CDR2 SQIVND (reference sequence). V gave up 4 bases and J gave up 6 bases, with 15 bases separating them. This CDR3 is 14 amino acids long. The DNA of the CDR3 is TGTGCCAGTAGTAGGGGCAGGGAGGTCCATGGCTACACCTTC. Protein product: CASSRGREVHGYTF.

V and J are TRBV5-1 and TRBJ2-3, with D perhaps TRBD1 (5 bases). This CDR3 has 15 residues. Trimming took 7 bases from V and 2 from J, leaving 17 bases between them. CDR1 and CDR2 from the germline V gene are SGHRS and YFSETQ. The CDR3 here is CASGLGPGYTDTQYF. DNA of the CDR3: TGCGCCAGCGGCCTGGGGCCCGGATACACAGATACGCAGTATTTT.

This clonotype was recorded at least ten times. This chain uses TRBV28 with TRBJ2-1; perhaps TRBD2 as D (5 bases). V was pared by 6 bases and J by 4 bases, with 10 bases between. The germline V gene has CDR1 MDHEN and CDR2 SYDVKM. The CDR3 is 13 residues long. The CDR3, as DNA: TGTGCCAGCAGACGAGGCGGGTACAATGAGCAGTTCTTC. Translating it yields CASRRGGYNEQFF.